The sequence of this T cell receptor (beta chain) was determined in a study of CD8+ T cells in alopecia areata. The ends lost 4 bases at V and 4 bases at J; junction bases unmatched: 7. CDR3 length: 15 amino acids. The germline CDR1 and CDR2 sequences are SGDLS and YYNGEE. The treatment here: oral pan-JAK inhibitor, 5-10 mg twice daily. Extracted RNA was reverse transcribed into cDNA, the sequencing template. Using immunoSEQ multiplex PCR, the repertoire was profiled, and TCRdb retains in-frame clones only, with some absent. Found here are more than 200,000 clones, approximately 47% of them singletons; the top ten hold over 2%. In this sample, this clone turned up once.

This chain links TRBV9 with TRBJ2-2, with 7 nucleotides matching TRBD1. This clonotype was obtained from a human donor with alopecia areata. The sequencing used CD4+ T cells sorted from blood, collected at approximately week 39, from a patient treated with tofacitinib. CDR3 bases: TGTGCCAGCAGCATCCAGGGACAGTTCACCGGGGAGCTGTTTTTT. Its protein is CASSIQGQFTGELFF.